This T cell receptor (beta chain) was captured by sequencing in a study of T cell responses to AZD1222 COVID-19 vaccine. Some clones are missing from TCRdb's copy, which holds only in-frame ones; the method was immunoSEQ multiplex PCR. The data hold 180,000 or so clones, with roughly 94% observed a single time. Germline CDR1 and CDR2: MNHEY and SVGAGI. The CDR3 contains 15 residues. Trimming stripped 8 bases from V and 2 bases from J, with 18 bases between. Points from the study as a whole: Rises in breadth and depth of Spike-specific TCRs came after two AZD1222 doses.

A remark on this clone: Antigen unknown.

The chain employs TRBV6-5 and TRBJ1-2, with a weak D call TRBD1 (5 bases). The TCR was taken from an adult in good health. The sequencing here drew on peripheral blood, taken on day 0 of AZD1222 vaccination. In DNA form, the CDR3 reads TGTGCCAGCCGCAAGGGGCGGCAGCGGAACTATGGCTACACCTTC. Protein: CASRKGRQRNYGYTF.